The rows below give T cell receptor beta chains drawn from one sample of a study of blood T cell repertoires in COVID-19. The protocol was immunoSEQ multiplex PCR, while the TCRdb copy is restricted to in-frame clones and leaves out a portion. Among 55,000 to 65,000 clones listed, about 83% were seen once. Sample: peripheral blood. The receptor source for this set is a human donor in a cohort sampled during active COVID-19. The CDR3 runs from the conserved cysteine through the conserved F or W. D genes are given only for firm matches. Size is stated for part of the rows, as once, few or many counts, or as a class when the clone is expanded.

v_gene: TRBV9
d_gene: -
abundance: -
j_gene: TRBJ1-3
CDR3aa: CASSVVGSSGNTIYF
CDR3nt: TGTGCCAGCAGCGTAGTAGGGAGCTCTGGAAACACCATATATTTT

v_gene: TRBV7-9
d_gene: -
abundance: -
j_gene: TRBJ1-5
CDR3aa: CASSLAGPENQPQHF
CDR3nt: TGTGCCAGCAGCTTAGCGGGCCCAGAAAATCAGCCCCAGCATTTT

v_gene: TRBV2
d_gene: TRBD1
abundance: few
j_gene: TRBJ2-1
CDR3aa: CASGKGAREQFF
CDR3nt: TGTGCCAGTGGTAAGGGGGCGCGTGAGCAGTTCTTC

v_gene: TRBV7-3
d_gene: TRBD1
abundance: -
j_gene: TRBJ1-2
CDR3aa: CASSLTPKRTGGYGYTF
CDR3nt: TGTGCCAGCAGCTTAACCCCTAAAAGGACAGGGGGCTATGGCTACACCTTC

v_gene: TRBV5-1
d_gene: TRBD1
abundance: -
j_gene: TRBJ1-1
CDR3aa: CASSLPSQGVTEAFF
CDR3nt: TGCGCCAGCAGCTTGCCGTCCCAGGGGGTGACTGAAGCTTTCTTT

v_gene: TRBV3-1/TRBV3-2
d_gene: TRBD1
abundance: -
j_gene: TRBJ1-1
CDR3aa: CASSPKTGGRTEAFF
CDR3nt: TGTGCCAGCAGCCCGAAGACAGGGGGGAGGACTGAAGCTTTCTTT

v_gene: TRBV14
d_gene: TRBD1
abundance: -
j_gene: TRBJ1-2
CDR3aa: CASSFDRGYGYTF
CDR3nt: TGTGCCAGCAGCTTCGACAGGGGCTATGGCTACACCTTC

v_gene: TRBV11-3
d_gene: -
abundance: -
j_gene: TRBJ2-1
CDR3aa: CASSPPLSSYNEQFF
CDR3nt: TGTGCCAGCAGCCCACCCCTAAGCTCCTACAATGAGCAGTTCTTC

v_gene: TRBV6-1
d_gene: -
abundance: -
j_gene: TRBJ1-1
CDR3aa: CASSEGAWAPGTEAFF
CDR3nt: TGTGCCAGCAGTGAAGGGGCATGGGCTCCAGGCACTGAAGCTTTCTTT

v_gene: TRBV24-1
d_gene: TRBD1
abundance: -
j_gene: TRBJ2-5
CDR3aa: CATSDLKWGQGAEETQYF
CDR3nt: TGTGCCACCAGTGATTTAAAGTGGGGACAGGGGGCCGAAGAGACCCAGTACTTC

v_gene: TRBV25-1
d_gene: -
abundance: -
j_gene: TRBJ1-2
CDR3aa: CASSGSRYGYTF
CDR3nt: TGTGCCAGCAGTGGTAGCCGATATGGCTACACCTTC

v_gene: TRBV12-3/TRBV12-4
d_gene: TRBD2
abundance: -
j_gene: TRBJ2-5
CDR3aa: CASSFLREETQYF
CDR3nt: TGTGCCAGCAGTTTTTTGCGGGAGGAGACCCAGTACTTC

v_gene: TRBV7-2
d_gene: TRBD2
abundance: -
j_gene: TRBJ2-5
CDR3aa: CASSIVAGKETQYF
CDR3nt: TGTGCCAGCAGCATAGTAGCGGGGAAAGAGACCCAGTACTTC

v_gene: TRBV5-1
d_gene: -
abundance: -
j_gene: TRBJ2-3
CDR3aa: CASSLGGDWDTQYF
CDR3nt: TGCGCCAGCAGCTTGGGCGGGGACTGGGATACGCAGTATTTT

v_gene: TRBV10-3
d_gene: -
abundance: -
j_gene: TRBJ2-7
CDR3aa: CAISADKDYEQYF
CDR3nt: TGTGCCATCAGTGCTGACAAAGACTACGAGCAGTACTTC

v_gene: TRBV9
d_gene: -
abundance: -
j_gene: TRBJ1-1
CDR3aa: CASSPQDIPAFF
CDR3nt: TGTGCCAGCAGCCCCCAGGACATACCGGCTTTCTTT

v_gene: TRBV5-5
d_gene: -
abundance: -
j_gene: TRBJ2-5
CDR3aa: CASSPGGANAETQYF
CDR3nt: TGTGCCAGCAGCCCTGGAGGGGCCAACGCAGAGACCCAGTACTTC

v_gene: TRBV3-1/TRBV3-2
d_gene: -
abundance: -
j_gene: TRBJ1-4
CDR3aa: CASSHTTPTNEKLFF
CDR3nt: TGTGCCAGCAGCCACACCACTCCAACTAATGAAAAACTGTTTTTT

v_gene: TRBV19
d_gene: -
abundance: -
j_gene: TRBJ2-2
CDR3aa: CASRVEGSYTGELFF
CDR3nt: TGTGCCAGTAGGGTGGAGGGGAGTTACACCGGGGAGCTGTTTTTT

v_gene: TRBV5-6
d_gene: TRBD2
abundance: few
j_gene: TRBJ2-1
CDR3aa: CASRSLAGVYNEQFF
CDR3nt: TGTGCCAGCAGATCCCTAGCGGGGGTCTACAATGAGCAGTTCTTC

v_gene: TRBV7-2
d_gene: TRBD1
abundance: -
j_gene: TRBJ2-1
CDR3aa: CASSSDRALYNEQFF
CDR3nt: TGTGCCAGCAGCTCGGACAGGGCCCTTTACAATGAGCAGTTCTTC

v_gene: TRBV19
d_gene: -
abundance: -
j_gene: TRBJ2-3
CDR3aa: CASAPSRTLGTDTQYF
CDR3nt: TGTGCCAGTGCCCCCTCTAGAACCCTTGGGACAGATACGCAGTATTTT

v_gene: TRBV7-9
d_gene: -
abundance: -
j_gene: TRBJ1-3
CDR3aa: CASSRSRSDPGNTIYF
CDR3nt: TGTGCCAGCAGTCGTAGCAGATCGGATCCTGGAAACACCATATATTTT

v_gene: TRBV10-3
d_gene: -
abundance: -
j_gene: TRBJ2-1
CDR3aa: CAISESRSLHNEQFF
CDR3nt: TGTGCCATCAGTGAGTCGAGGTCGCTTCACAATGAGCAGTTCTTC

v_gene: TRBV7-9
d_gene: -
abundance: -
j_gene: TRBJ2-5
CDR3aa: CASSLAHGRQETQYF
CDR3nt: TGTGCCAGCAGCTTAGCGCATGGCAGACAAGAGACCCAGTACTTC

v_gene: TRBV30
d_gene: -
abundance: -
j_gene: TRBJ1-6
CDR3aa: CAWSGSFDSPLHF
CDR3nt: TGTGCCTGGAGTGGTAGTTTTGATTCACCCCTCCACTTT

v_gene: TRBV19
d_gene: -
abundance: -
j_gene: TRBJ2-1
CDR3aa: CASRGVGYNEQFF
CDR3nt: TGTGCCAGTAGGGGAGTTGGTTACAATGAGCAGTTCTTC

v_gene: TRBV5-1
d_gene: TRBD2
abundance: -
j_gene: TRBJ2-2
CDR3aa: CASSLAAGGTNTGELFF
CDR3nt: TGCGCCAGCAGCTTGGCTGCGGGGGGAACGAACACCGGGGAGCTGTTTTTT

v_gene: TRBV28
d_gene: -
abundance: -
j_gene: TRBJ2-7
CDR3aa: CANSFQNYEQYF
CDR3nt: TGTGCCAACAGTTTCCAGAACTACGAGCAGTACTTC